The entry that follows covers one TCR beta chain sequence. This entry belongs to a study of blood T cells in healthy people across ages. The donors, aged about 6 to 90, were healthy Caucasians from Russia. The authors isolated at least 6 million PBMCs per sample. Trimming cost V 6 bases and J 0 bases, with 12 bases left between them. This CDR3 region has 14 residues. The germline CDR1 and CDR2 sequences are MDHEN and SYDVKM. With a J-beta primer mix and a sample-barcoded 5' primer, a second PCR ran about 6 to 11 cycles. Each cDNA molecule was tagged by a template-switch adaptor that had 12 random nucleotides. TCRdb re-analysed the 5' RACE reads in MiXCR, keeping a single row per CDR3 protein. The sample carries 850,000 to 950,000 distinct CDR3 sequences, about 30% recorded once.

The V and J genes are TRBV28 and TRBJ2-7; a possible D gene is TRBD2 (6 bases). This clonotype originated in a woman of 80 years or more in good health. The material sequenced was blood. CDR3 loop: CASRPRGSSYEQYF. The CDR3 bases are TGTGCCAGCAGACCTCGGGGGAGCTCCTACGAGCAGTACTTC.